Many counts were recorded for the clone carrying this TCR beta chain. Its specificity is unknown. These data come from a study of T cells in Graves' hyperthyroidism and ophthalmopathy. Per germline, CDR1 SGHNT and CDR2 YENEEA. The CDR3 loop spans 16 amino acids. V gave up 1 base and J gave up 1 base, with 11 bases separating them. Hyperthyroidism of Graves' type that showed no ophthalmopathy progression within 18 months was stable. Study-wide points: Researchers found most expanded thyroid clonotypes above 0.001 in blood as well. A median around 5.9 months before onset, the model predicted ophthalmopathy.

RNA transcripts provided the source from which TCR beta CDR3 regions were amplified. First-round RT-PCR of the TCR CDR3 relied on the HTBI primer set. TCRdb independently ran MiXCR on the multiplex PCR reads; one entry per CDR3 protein. The sample consists of around 340,000 distinct CDR3 sequences, roughly a fifth of them appearing once. The gene calls are TRBV11-3 and TRBJ2-1; possible D gene TRBD2, 6 bases. Sequences were obtained from blood. This sequence was found in a woman between 45 and 65 years old with Graves' hyperthyroidism. CDR3 residues: CASSLGRERSYNEQFF. In nucleotides, the CDR3 is TGTGCCAGCAGCTTAGGACGGGAGAGGTCCTACAATGAGCAGTTCTTC.